This T cell receptor beta chain derives from a study of T cell responses to AZD1222 COVID-19 vaccine. Findings and limits, study-wide: AZD1222 recipients seropositive at baseline numbered only six or seven. Donors were largely white British and mainly female; clonal diversity was possibly underestimated. After two AZD1222 doses, spike-specific TCR breadth and depth rose versus day 0.

Both about-4-week and about-12-week second-dose recipients were combined. Germline-derived CDR1 and CDR2 are LNHNV and YYDKDF (reference sequence). V shed 7 bases and J 3 bases; nucleotides not matched to a gene: 1. This CDR3 has 15 amino acids. Comment on this clone: Its antigen is not known.

Some clones are missing from TCRdb's copy, which holds only in-frame ones; the method was immunoSEQ multiplex PCR. In the table there are more than 90,000 clones, 75% to 90% of which are singletons. The source of this sequence is an adult who received the AZD1222 COVID-19 vaccine. The sequences come from peripheral blood, collected 28 days after the second AZD1222 dose. This rearrangement joins TRBV15 to TRBJ2-3, with TRBD2 matching over 16 bases. The CDR3 loop is CATTGLAGGTDTQYF. CDR3 sequence (DNA): TGTGCCACCACGGGACTAGCGGGAGGGACAGATACGCAGTATTTT.